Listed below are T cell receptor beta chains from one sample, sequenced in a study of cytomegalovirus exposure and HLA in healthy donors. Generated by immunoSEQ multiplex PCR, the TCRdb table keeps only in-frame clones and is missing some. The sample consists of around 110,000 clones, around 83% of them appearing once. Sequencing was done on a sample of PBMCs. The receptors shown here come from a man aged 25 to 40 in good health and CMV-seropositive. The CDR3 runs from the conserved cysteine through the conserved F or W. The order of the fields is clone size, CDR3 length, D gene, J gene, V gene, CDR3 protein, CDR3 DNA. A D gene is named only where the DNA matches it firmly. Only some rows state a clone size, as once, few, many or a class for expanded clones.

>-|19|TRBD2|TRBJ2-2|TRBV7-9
CASRPRLAGQTLNTGELFF
TGTGCCAGCAGACCCCGACTAGCGGGGCAGACACTGAACACCGGGGAGCTGTTTTTT
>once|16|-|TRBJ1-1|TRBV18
CASSPRFGGGNTEAFF
TGTGCCAGCTCACCACGTTTCGGGGGGGGGAACACTGAAGCTTTCTTT
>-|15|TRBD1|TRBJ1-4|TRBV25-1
CASSARGTGPEKLFF
TGTGCCAGCAGTGCCCGAGGGACAGGGCCTGAAAAACTGTTTTTT
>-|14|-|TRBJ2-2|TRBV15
CATSRDQYTGELFF
TGTGCCACCAGCAGAGATCAGTACACCGGGGAGCTGTTTTTT
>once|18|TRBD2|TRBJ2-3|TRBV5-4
CASSLEGLAGGRTDTQYF
TGTGCCAGCAGCTTGGAGGGACTAGCGGGAGGTCGCACAGATACGCAGTATTTT
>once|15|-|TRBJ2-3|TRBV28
CASSLAGLSTDTQYF
TGTGCCAGCAGTTTAGCAGGGTTAAGCACAGATACGCAGTATTTT
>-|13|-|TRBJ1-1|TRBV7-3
CASSLEANTEAFF
TGTGCCAGCAGCTTAGAGGCAAACACTGAAGCTTTCTTT
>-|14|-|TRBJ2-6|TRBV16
CASSPSSGANVLTF
TGTGCCAGCAGCCCCAGCTCTGGGGCCAACGTCCTGACTTTC
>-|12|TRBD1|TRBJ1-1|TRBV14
CASSQAGGRAFF
TGTGCCAGCAGCCAAGCAGGGGGTAGAGCTTTCTTT
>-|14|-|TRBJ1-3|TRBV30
CAWRRGRTGNTIYF
TGTGCCTGGAGGCGGGGGAGGACTGGAAACACCATATATTTT
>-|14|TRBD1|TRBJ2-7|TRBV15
CATSTTGGDDEQYF
TGTGCCACCAGCACAACAGGGGGAGATGACGAGCAGTACTTC
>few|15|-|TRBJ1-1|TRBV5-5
CASSLRGDGLTEAFF
TGTGCCAGCAGCCTACGGGGGGACGGTCTCACTGAAGCTTTCTTT
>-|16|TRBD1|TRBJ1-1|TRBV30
CAWSSGRTGVNTEAFF
TGTGCCTGGAGTTCCGGAAGGACAGGGGTGAACACTGAAGCTTTCTTT
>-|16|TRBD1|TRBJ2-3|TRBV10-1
CASSERTGGWADTQYF
TGCGCCAGCAGTGAGAGGACAGGGGGGTGGGCAGATACGCAGTATTTT
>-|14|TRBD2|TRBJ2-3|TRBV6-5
CASSQRESTDTQYF
TGTGCCAGCAGTCAGCGGGAGAGCACAGATACGCAGTATTTT
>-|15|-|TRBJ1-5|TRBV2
CASTQTGYSNQPQHF
TGTGCCAGCACCCAGACAGGTTATAGCAATCAGCCCCAGCATTTT
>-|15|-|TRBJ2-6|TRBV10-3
CAISYRATGANVLTF
TGTGCCATCAGTTACAGGGCCACTGGGGCCAACGTCCTGACTTTC
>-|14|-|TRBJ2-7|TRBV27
CASRRETDLPEQYF
TGTGCCAGCAGACGGGAGACGGATCTCCCAGAGCAGTACTTC
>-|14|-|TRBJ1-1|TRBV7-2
CASRLDRTNTEAFF
TGTGCCAGCAGACTCGACAGAACGAACACTGAAGCTTTCTTT
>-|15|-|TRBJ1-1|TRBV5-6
CASSTDGRLNTEAFF
TGTGCCAGCAGCACTGATGGGAGACTGAACACTGAAGCTTTCTTT
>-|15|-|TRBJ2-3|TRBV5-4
CASSFSSGTTDTQYF
TGTGCCAGCAGCTTCAGTAGCGGAACCACAGATACGCAGTATTTT
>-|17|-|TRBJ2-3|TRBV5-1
CASSQPLTGTSTDTQYF
TGCGCCAGCAGCCAGCCACTGACAGGAACTAGCACAGATACGCAGTATTTT
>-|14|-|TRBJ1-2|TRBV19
CASSMPRGIDGYTF
TGTGCCAGTAGTATGCCCAGGGGAATTGATGGCTACACCTTC
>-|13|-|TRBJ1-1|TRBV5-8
CASSFHRATEAFF
TGTGCCAGCAGCTTTCACAGGGCCACTGAAGCTTTCTTT
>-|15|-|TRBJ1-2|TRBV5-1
CASSFTTGVNYGYTF
TGCGCCAGCAGCTTCACGACAGGCGTTAACTATGGCTACACCTTC
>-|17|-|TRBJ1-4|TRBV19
CASSVLHRSETNEKLFF
TGTGCCAGTAGTGTCCTCCACAGGTCCGAAACTAATGAAAAACTGTTTTTT
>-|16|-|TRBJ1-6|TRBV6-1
CASSDQGPGLNSPLHF
TGTGCCAGCAGTGACCAGGGTCCTGGGCTTAATTCACCCCTCCACTTT
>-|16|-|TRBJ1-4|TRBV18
CASSPPDGATNEKLFF
TGTGCCAGCTCACCCCCAGACGGGGCAACTAATGAAAAACTGTTTTTT
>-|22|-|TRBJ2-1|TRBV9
CASSVPHPDSPSLRLARNEQFF
TGTGCCAGCAGCGTACCCCACCCGGACAGCCCCTCTTTGCGATTAGCCCGCAATGAGCAGTTCTTC
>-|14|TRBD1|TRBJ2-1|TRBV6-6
CASRNRGYNNEQFF
TGTGCCAGCAGAAACAGGGGGTATAACAATGAGCAGTTCTTC
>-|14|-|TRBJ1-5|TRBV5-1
CASSLGSGNQPQHF
TGCGCCAGCAGCTTGGGATCGGGGAATCAGCCCCAGCATTTT